This entry describes one T cell receptor (beta chain). Per the study methods: Nucleated cell counts were estimated from reference gene primer amplification. The assay was immunoSEQ multiplex PCR, and TCRdb's table has in-frame clones only and misses some. V, J and clone size derive from that table, while D and trimming were established from the DNA sequence. The table lists about 220,000 clones, around 87% of them singletons. Individuals aged about 18 to 89 years were recruited from fewer than 30 US areas. This entry comes from a study of blood T cell repertoires in COVID-19. This CDR3 comprises 15 residues. Deletions cut 0 bases from V and 0 bases from J, with 7 bases between. Germline V gene data show CDR1 as SGHKS and CDR2 as YYEKEE (reference sequence).

The chain is built from TRBV5-5 and TRBJ1-5; D unclear. Sequencing input: PBMCs or T cells enriched from blood (not recorded which). This clonotype was sampled from a man aged 30-40 years who had been exposed to COVID-19. The CDR3 loop reads CASSLVGDSNQPQHF. The CDR3 nucleotides are TGTGCCAGCAGCTTGGTCGGAGATAGCAATCAGCCCCAGCATTTT. Variable domain in full (rest from reference TRBV5-5 and TRBJ1-5): DAGVTQSPTHLIKTRGQQVTLRCSPISGHKSVSWYQQVLGQGPQFIFQYYEKEERGRGNFPDRFSARQFPNYSSELNVNALLLGDSALYLCASSLVGDSNQPQHFGDGTRLSIL.